One and the same sample provided the 32 T cell receptor beta chains below, sequenced in a study of PD-1 blockade in classical Hodgkin lymphoma. Noted time point: cycle 4 day 1 (C4D1), after 6 weeks of nivolumab. Following autologous stem cell transplantation, relapse occurred in every patient, and exposure to brentuximab vedotin varied. The table came from immunoSEQ multiplex PCR; TCRdb's copy has only in-frame clones and leaves some out. The sample lists approximately 90,000 clones; 83% were seen once. The sample here was peripheral blood mononuclear cells (PBMCs), taken before the fourth cycle of nivolumab. The receptors were gathered from a human donor with classical Hodgkin lymphoma.

V gene TRBV9 combines with J gene TRBJ2-1; 8 bases are a match to TRBD1. Germline CDR1 reads SGDLS; CDR2 reads YYNGEE. The CDR3 runs to 15 residues. The J segment lost 4 bases and the V segment lost 4 bases, leaving 7 bases of the junction unmatched. CDR3: CASSLTGGTYNEQFF. The CDR3 DNA follows: TGTGCCAGCAGCCTAACAGGGGGAACTTACAATGAGCAGTTCTTC.

This chain joins TRBV7-6 and TRBJ1-2; TRBD1 agrees at 9 bases. CDR3 length equals 13 residues. J lost 12 bases, V lost 4 bases, and 9 bases had no gene match. The germline gives CDR1 SGHVS, CDR2 FNYEAQ. The DNA for the CDR3 is TGTGCCAGCAGCTCTGGGACAGGGAGGGGACACACCTTC. Translated, it gives CASSSGTGRGHTF.

The chain recombines TRBV11-2 with TRBJ2-3, with D possibly matching TRBD2 (7 bases). With 4 bases removed from V and 8 bases from J, the gap between germline ends came to 19 bases. The CDR3 loop spans 15 amino acids. Germline V gene lookup returns CDR1 SGHAT and CDR2 FQNNGV. CDR3 amino acids: CASSSPGRGTGTQYF. The CDR3 DNA reads TGTGCCAGCAGCTCTCCGGGGAGGGGGACCGGTACGCAGTATTTT.

This chain links TRBV28 with TRBJ2-6; D is ambiguous. With 5 bases removed from V and 2 bases from J, the gap between germline ends came to 10 bases. This CDR3 comprises 15 residues. Germline V gives CDR1 MDHEN, CDR2 SYDVKM. The CDR3 here is CASSTLGPGANVLTF. CDR3 bases: TGTGCCAGCAGTACTCTCGGGCCTGGGGCCAACGTCCTGACTTTC.

This rearrangement joins TRBV6-4 to TRBJ2-1; TRBD1 agrees at 7 bases. This CDR3 is 14 amino acids long. The trim removed 5 bases at V and 3 bases at J, leaving 4 bases unmatched. Per germline, CDR1 MRHNA and CDR2 SNTAGT. The CDR3: CASSTSGGYNEQFF. CDR3 sequence (DNA): TGTGCCAGCAGTACATCAGGGGGCTACAATGAGCAGTTCTTC.

V gene TRBV2 combines with J gene TRBJ2-5, with 10 bases matching TRBD1. The V segment lost 4 bases and the J segment 6 bases; nucleotides outside the gene matches: 5. The CDR3 sequence is 14 residues long. The germline V gene has CDR1 SNHLY and CDR2 FYNNEI. The CDR3 sequence is CASSAGQGRQTQYF. CDR3 bases: TGTGCCAGCAGTGCGGGACAGGGGCGGCAGACCCAGTACTTC.

The chain links TRBV5-6 to TRBJ2-2; 11 bases align to TRBD2. After removal of 0 bases from V and 7 bases from J, the junction contained 14 bases not matched to a gene. The germline V gene has CDR1 SGHDT and CDR2 YYEEEE. This CDR3 is 19 amino acids long. CDR3 in DNA: TGTGCCAGCAGCTTGGCCACCCTCACTAGCGGGAGAATAGGCGGGGAGCTGTTTTTT. It translates to CASSLATLTSGRIGGELFF.

This chain connects TRBV5-4 to TRBJ2-5; maybe TRBD2 (6 bases). This CDR3 spans 14 amino acids. Germline CDR1 and CDR2: SGHNT and YYREEE (reference sequence). V lost 4 bases and J 2 bases, leaving 12 bases between the germline ends. CDR3 coding DNA: TGTGCCAGCAGCAGGCCGGGAGATCAAGAGACCCAGTACTTC. As protein: CASSRPGDQETQYF.

This clone has only one observation. This chain connects TRBV5-4 to TRBJ2-3; no firm D call. Trimming removed 3 bases at V and 2 bases at J, with 7 bases between. CDR3 size: 13 residues. Germline V gene lookup returns CDR1 SGHNT and CDR2 YYREEE (reference sequence). The CDR3 bases are TGTGCCAGCAGCTCCCTGGTCACAGATACGCAGTATTTT. Translating it yields CASSSLVTDTQYF.

CDR3 nucleotide sequence: TGCGCCAGCAGCCCCACTTGGGCAGGGAGCCCTGAAGCTTTCTTT. Protein product: CASSPTWAGSPEAFF. V usage is TRBV4-1 and J usage is TRBJ1-1; tentatively, D is TRBD1 (5 bases). This CDR3 region has 15 residues. Germline assignment: CDR1 MGHRA and CDR2 YSYEKL. The V end was cut by 4 bases, the J end by 6 bases, with 18 bases between.

The chain carries TRBV5-1 and TRBJ1-1, with D possibly TRBD1 on 5 matching bases. CDR3 length equals 14 residues. Germline V gene data show CDR1 as SGHRS and CDR2 as YFSETQ. V was pared by 4 bases and J by 2 bases, with 12 bases between. This chain's CDR3 is CASSPLGGNTEAFF. The CDR3 coding sequence is TGCGCCAGCAGCCCCCTGGGGGGAAACACTGAAGCTTTCTTT. The variable domain in full, with the rest retrieved from reference TRBV5-1 and TRBJ1-1, is KAGVTQTPRYLIKTRGQQVTLSCSPISGHRSVSWYQQTPGQGLQFLFEYFSETQRNKGNFPGRFSGRQFSNSRSEMNVSTLELGDSALYLCASSPLGGNTEAFFGQGTRLTVV.

The chain has TRBV7-6 and TRBJ1-1, with D possibly being TRBD1 (6 bases). The V gene's germline CDR1 is SGHVS and CDR2 FNYEAQ. V lost 5 bases and J lost 0, with 7 bases in between. The CDR3 sequence is 13 residues long. CDR3 nucleotides: TGTGCCAGCAGCGGACAGTTGAACACTGAAGCTTTCTTT. It is translated as CASSGQLNTEAFF.

This rearrangement joins TRBV5-4 to TRBJ2-7; 11 bases align to TRBD2. J lost 3 bases, V lost 5 bases, and 4 bases had no gene match. This CDR3 has 14 residues. Germline loops: CDR1 SGHNT, CDR2 YYREEE (reference sequence). The CDR3 DNA sequence: TGTGCCAGCAGAAATAGCGGGGGGGACTACGAGCAGTACTTC. This gives the protein CASRNSGGDYEQYF.

As concerns this clone: This may stem from a read error, because a much larger clone lies one nucleotide away. DNA for the CDR3: TGTGCCAGCAGCGACAATGAGCAGTTCTTC. Translating gives CASSDNEQFF. V is TRBV9 and J is TRBJ2-1; D not resolved. The length of the CDR3 is 10 residues. Germline V CDR1 and CDR2: SGDLS, YYNGEE. V was pared by 3 bases and J by 5 bases, with 0 bases between. The complete variable domain, with remaining parts taken from reference TRBV9 and TRBJ2-1, reads DSGVTQTPKHLITATGQRVTLRCSPRSGDLSVYWYQQSLDQGLQFLIQYYNGEERAKGNILERFSAQQFPDLHSELNLSSLELGDSALYFCASSDNEQFFGPGTRLTVL.

The chain couples TRBV19 to TRBJ1-1, with D hard to call. There are 16 residues in the CDR3. The V gene's germline CDR1 is LNHDA and CDR2 SQIVND (reference sequence). V dropped 4 bases and J dropped 1 base, with 16 bases sitting between them. DNA for the CDR3: TGTGCCAGTAGTACAAAAGTCCCGCCGGGGAACACTGAAGCTTTCTTT. Translating gives CASSTKVPPGNTEAFF. Based on the CDR3 plus reference TRBV19 and TRBJ1-1, the full variable domain is DGGITQSPKYLFRKEGQNVTLSCEQNLNHDAMYWYRQDPGQGLRLIYYSQIVNDFQKGDIAEGYSVSREKKESFPLTVTSAQKNPTAFYLCASSTKVPPGNTEAFFGQGTRLTVV.

V usage is TRBV19 and J usage is TRBJ2-7, with a possible D match to TRBD1 (5 bases). V lost 8 bases, J lost 3 bases, and 14 bases lay in between. The CDR3 loop spans 13 amino acids. The germline V gene encodes CDR1 LNHDA and CDR2 SQIVND (reference sequence). The CDR3 region has the DNA TGTGCCAGTGCTCCGACAGACAGCTACGAGCAGTACTTC. Translation: CASAPTDSYEQYF.

V usage is TRBV19 and J usage is TRBJ2-1; 11 nucleotides match TRBD2. The CDR3 has 16 residues. Germline trimming cut 6 bases from V and 0 bases from J; bases unmatched to any gene: 4. The germline V gene has CDR1 LNHDA and CDR2 SQIVND (reference sequence). CDR3 protein: CASSLAGGRSYNEQFF. The CDR3 coding sequence is TGTGCCAGTAGCCTAGCGGGAGGCCGCTCCTACAATGAGCAGTTCTTC.

This rearrangement joins TRBV7-9 to TRBJ2-5; D gene ambiguous. The CDR3 is 15 amino acids. Germline V gene sequence: CDR1 SEHNR, CDR2 FQNEAQ (reference sequence). Deletions cut 1 base from V and 0 bases from J, with 9 bases between. The CDR3 is CASSLDARHQETQYF. The DNA of the CDR3 is TGTGCCAGCAGCTTAGATGCCAGACACCAAGAGACCCAGTACTTC. Complete variable domain (other parts from reference TRBV7-9 and TRBJ2-5): DTGVSQNPRHKITKRGQNVTFRCDPISEHNRLYWYRQTLGQGPEFLTYFQNEAQLEKSRLLSDRFSAERPKGSFSTLEIQRTEQGDSAMYLCASSLDARHQETQYFGPGTRLLVL.

This chain joins TRBV4-1 and TRBJ2-7; perhaps TRBD2 as D (7 bases). In germline, CDR1 is MGHRA, CDR2 YSYEKL. V shed 0 bases and J shed 0 bases, with 12 bases lying between them. The CDR3 sequence is 16 residues long. The CDR3 nucleotides are TGCGCCAGCAGCCAAGATCCGGGGGGCGCCTCCTACGAGCAGTACTTC. Encoded protein: CASSQDPGGASYEQYF.

V gene TRBV7-6 combines with J gene TRBJ1-5, with unresolved D. Trimming took 1 base from V and 6 from J, leaving 10 bases between them. The CDR3 has 14 residues. The germline V gene encodes CDR1 SGHVS and CDR2 FNYEAQ. The CDR3 spells CASSLGSAAQPQHF. In DNA, the CDR3 is TGTGCCAGCAGCTTAGGCTCGGCGGCTCAGCCCCAGCATTTT. Drawing the rest from reference TRBV7-6 and TRBJ1-5, the complete variable domain is GAGVSQSPRYKVTKRGQDVALRCDPISGHVSLYWYRQALGQGPEFLTYFNYEAQQDKSGLPNDRFSAERPEGSISTLTIQRTEQRDSAMYRCASSLGSAAQPQHFGDGTRLSIL.

This clone was found once. The chain links TRBV2 to TRBJ2-7, with 12 bases lining up with TRBD2. The CDR3 has 15 amino acids. Trimming removed 4 bases from V and 4 bases from J; junction bases left unmatched: 5. Germline V CDR1 and CDR2: SNHLY, FYNNEI. Here the CDR3 reads CASSGGGLAGYEQYF. The CDR3 DNA reads as TGTGCCAGCAGTGGAGGGGGACTAGCGGGTTACGAGCAGTACTTC.

This chain joins TRBV10-3 and TRBJ1-2; D remains ambiguous. The V gene's germline CDR1 is ENHRY and CDR2 SYGVKD. Trimming cost V 3 bases and J 8 bases, with 16 bases left between them. The CDR3 extends over 14 amino acids. CDR3 residues: CAISDDGVIGGYTF. CDR3 coding DNA: TGTGCCATCAGTGACGACGGGGTGATTGGAGGCTACACCTTC.

This chain joins TRBV10-3 and TRBJ1-1; D not resolved. Trimming removed 7 bases at V and 1 base at J, with 13 bases between. Per the germline V gene, CDR1 is ENHRY and CDR2 is SYGVKD. This CDR3 is built from 14 residues. CDR3 bases: TGTGCCATCACTGACCCGCAGGCGAACACTGAAGCTTTCTTT. This translates into CAITDPQANTEAFF.

The CDR3 sequence is CASSGEGGTGNQPQHF. CDR3 nucleotides: TGTGCCAGTAGTGGAGAGGGGGGCACGGGCAATCAGCCCCAGCATTTT. This chain connects TRBV19 to TRBJ1-5; a possible D gene is TRBD1 (6 bases). V lost 5 bases to trimming and J lost 2 bases, with 16 bases between them. CDR1 and CDR2 (germline): LNHDA, SQIVND (reference sequence). CDR3 size: 16 residues.

The V gene is TRBV2, the J gene TRBJ2-7, with D tentatively TRBD1 (6 bases). CDR3 length: 15 amino acids. With 4 bases removed from V and 3 bases from J, the gap between germline ends came to 16 bases. Germline V CDR1 and CDR2: SNHLY, FYNNEI. The CDR3 DNA is TGTGCCAGCAGTGGGGGGCAGGACATCGTCTACGAGCAGTACTTC. This sequence encodes CASSGGQDIVYEQYF.

The chain uses TRBV5-1 and TRBJ2-7, with 9 bases that match TRBD1. The germline V gene encodes CDR1 SGHRS and CDR2 YFSETQ. The CDR3 contains 13 residues. J was trimmed by 5 bases and V by 9 bases; bases with no gene match: 9. The CDR3 DNA follows: TGCGCCACCAGGCGGGACAGGGTCGACGAGCAGTACTTC. Residues: CATRRDRVDEQYF.

This clone was observed a handful of times. V usage is TRBV30 and J usage is TRBJ2-5; either TRBD1 or TRBD2 may fit D (6 bases each). Trimming removed 2 bases at V and 2 bases at J, with 12 bases between. Germline assignment: CDR1 GTSNPN and CDR2 SVGIG (reference sequence). CDR3 length: 14 amino acids. CDR3 nucleotide sequence: TGTGCCTGGAGTTCGGGGGCAGGACAAGAGACCCAGTACTTC. Translated, it gives CAWSSGAGQETQYF.

The chain uses TRBV6-1 and TRBJ1-2; D ambiguous. The V end was cut by 5 bases, the J end by 4 bases, with 11 bases between. CDR1 and CDR2 from the germline V gene are MNHNS and SASEGT. This CDR3 comprises 13 residues. CDR3 residues: CASSRTEIYGYTF. The CDR3 nucleotides are TGTGCCAGCAGTCGGACGGAAATCTATGGCTACACCTTC.

The chain is built from TRBV4-1 and TRBJ2-1, with 8 bases that match TRBD2. Germline CDR1 MGHRA, CDR2 YSYEKL. The CDR3 runs to 16 residues. J gave up 6 bases and V 4 bases, and 11 bases lay outside the gene matches. CDR3 loop: CASSRQAGGLGNEQFF. The CDR3 DNA reads TGCGCCAGCAGCCGCCAGGCGGGAGGTCTTGGCAATGAGCAGTTCTTC.

The chain is built from TRBV28 and TRBJ1-4; D gene uncertain. This CDR3 comprises 16 residues. Deletions cut 4 bases from V and 3 bases from J, with 15 bases between. Looked up from germline, CDR1 is MDHEN and CDR2 is SYDVKM. CDR3 bases: TGTGCCAGCAGTTCCCCCGGACGGGTGGCTAATGAAAAACTGTTTTTT. It codes for CASSSPGRVANEKLFF.

This clone was picked up a small number of times. The CDR3 DNA sequence: TGTGCCAGCAGCTCCGGACTAGCGGGAGTCAACGAGCAGTACTTC. As protein: CASSSGLAGVNEQYF. This rearrangement joins TRBV9 to TRBJ2-7; 13 positions match TRBD2. Per germline, CDR1 SGDLS and CDR2 YYNGEE. This CDR3 is 15 amino acids long. V trimming: 4 bases; J trimming: 5 bases; junction bases outside the gene matches: 6.

V is TRBV7-2 and J is TRBJ1-5, with D uncertain. Trimming shortened V by 1 base and J by 3 bases, and 7 bases separated the two germline ends. The CDR3 length is 14 residues. CDR1 is SGHTA, CDR2 FQGNSA, per germline. As DNA, the CDR3 is TGTGCCAGCAGCTTAGATTTTAACAATCAGCCCCAGCATTTT. Its translation: CASSLDFNNQPQHF.